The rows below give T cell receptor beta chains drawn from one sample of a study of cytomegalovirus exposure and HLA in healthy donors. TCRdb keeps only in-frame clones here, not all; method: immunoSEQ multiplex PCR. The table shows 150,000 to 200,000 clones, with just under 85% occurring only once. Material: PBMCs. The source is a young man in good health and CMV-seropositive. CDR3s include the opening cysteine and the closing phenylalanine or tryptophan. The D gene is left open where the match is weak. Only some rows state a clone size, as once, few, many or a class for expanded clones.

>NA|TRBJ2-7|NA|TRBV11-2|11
TGTGCCAGCAGCCCCTTATACGAGCAGTACTTC
CASSPLYEQYF
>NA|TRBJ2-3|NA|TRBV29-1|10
TGCAGCGTTGATTCCAGTACGCAGTATTTT
CSVDSSTQYF
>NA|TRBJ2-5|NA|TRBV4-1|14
TGCGCCAGCAGCCAAGAGATAGGGGAAGAGACCCAGTACTTC
CASSQEIGEETQYF
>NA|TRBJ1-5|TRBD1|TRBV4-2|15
TGTGCCAGCAGCCAAGACGAACAGGGGGATCAGCCCCAGCATTTT
CASSQDEQGDQPQHF
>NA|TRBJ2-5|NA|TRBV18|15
TGTGCCAGCTCACCACCGAGCAGGGCCCAAGAGACCCAGTACTTC
CASSPPSRAQETQYF
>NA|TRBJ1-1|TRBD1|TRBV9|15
TGTGCCAGCAGCGAGACAGGGATGACGAACACTGAAGCTTTCTTT
CASSETGMTNTEAFF
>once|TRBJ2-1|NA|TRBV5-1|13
TGCGCCAGCAGCTTACAGGGGGGGAATGAGCAGTTCTTC
CASSLQGGNEQFF
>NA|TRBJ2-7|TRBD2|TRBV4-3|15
TGCGCCAGCAGCCAAGAGCGGGGGTACTCCTACGAGCAGTACTTC
CASSQERGYSYEQYF
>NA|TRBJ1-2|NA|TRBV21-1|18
TGTGCCAGCAGCAAGCTTCCGGACAGTCCGGGTGTCCGCTATGGCTACACCTTC
CASSKLPDSPGVRYGYTF
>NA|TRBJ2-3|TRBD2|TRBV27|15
TGTGCCAGCAGTTTCCAGCGGGGGGGTTCAGATACGCAGTATTTT
CASSFQRGGSDTQYF
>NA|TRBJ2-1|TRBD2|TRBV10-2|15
TGCGCCAGCATAGAGGCGGGGGTCTACTACAATGAGCAGTTCTTC
CASIEAGVYYNEQFF
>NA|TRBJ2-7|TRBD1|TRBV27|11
TGTGCCAGCAGATCCGGGACAGACCTTTCGTTC
CASRSGTDLSF
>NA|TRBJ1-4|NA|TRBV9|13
TGTGCCAGCAGCGCCCCCTCGGGAGAAAAACTGTTTTTT
CASSAPSGEKLFF
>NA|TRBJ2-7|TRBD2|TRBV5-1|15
TGCGCCAGCAGCTTGGCCCCTAGCGGGGGCTACGAGCAGTACTTC
CASSLAPSGGYEQYF
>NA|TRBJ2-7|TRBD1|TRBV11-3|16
TGTGCCAGCAGTCCTGCTCTGGGGACAGAGCCCTACGAGCAGTACTTC
CASSPALGTEPYEQYF
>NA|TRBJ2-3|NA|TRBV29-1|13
TGCAGCGTGACGGGGTCGGGCACAGATACGCAGTATTTT
CSVTGSGTDTQYF
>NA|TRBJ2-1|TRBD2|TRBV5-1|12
TGCGCCAGCACGGGGGGGGCAAATGAGCAGTTCTTC
CASTGGANEQFF
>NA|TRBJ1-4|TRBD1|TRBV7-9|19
TGTGCCAGCAGCTTAGGACTGGGGGGACAGGTCTCCGGGGGTGAAAAACTGTTTTTT
CASSLGLGGQVSGGEKLFF
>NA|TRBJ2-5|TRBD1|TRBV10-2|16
TGCGCCAGCAGCGAACCCGGGACAGGGGGCGGGGAGACCCAGTACTTC
CASSEPGTGGGETQYF
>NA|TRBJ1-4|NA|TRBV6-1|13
TGTGCCAGCAGTGATCGCCGGGGGGAAAAACTGTTTTTT
CASSDRRGEKLFF
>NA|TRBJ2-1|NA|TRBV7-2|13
TGTGCCAGCAGCCCCCGGGGCTACAATGAGCAGTTCTTC
CASSPRGYNEQFF
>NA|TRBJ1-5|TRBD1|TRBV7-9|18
TGTGCCAGCAGCTCGGTGACAGGGGGCGGGGGTAGCAATCAGCCCCAGCATTTT
CASSSVTGGGGSNQPQHF
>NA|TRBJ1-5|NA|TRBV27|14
TGTGCCAGCAGTTTAACTCTAAGCAATCAGCCCCAGCATTTT
CASSLTLSNQPQHF
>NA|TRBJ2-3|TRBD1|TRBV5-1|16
TGCGCCAGCAGCTTGGCAGGGACAGGGGGCACAGATACGCAGTATTTT
CASSLAGTGGTDTQYF
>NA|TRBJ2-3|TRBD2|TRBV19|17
TGTGCCAGTACGGGACTAGCGGGGGGGCCTAAGGCAGATACGCAGTATTTT
CASTGLAGGPKADTQYF
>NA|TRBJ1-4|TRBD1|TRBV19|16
TGTGCCACCCGCCGACAGGGGGCTACCGTTGGGGAAAAACTGTTTTTT
CATRRQGATVGEKLFF
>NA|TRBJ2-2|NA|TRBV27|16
TGTGCCAGCAGTCCGAGACAGGCCTTGAACACCGGGGAGCTGTTTTTT
CASSPRQALNTGELFF
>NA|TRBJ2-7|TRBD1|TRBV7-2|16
TGTGCCAGCAGCGGAGGGGGGACAGGGATTCTCTACGAGCAGTACTTC
CASSGGGTGILYEQYF
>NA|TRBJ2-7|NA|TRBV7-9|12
TGTGCCAGCAGCGACGACAGGTACGAGCAGTACTTC
CASSDDRYEQYF
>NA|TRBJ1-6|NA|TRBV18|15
TGTGCCAGCTCACCAATGGGAGACCGAAATTCACCCCTCCACTTT
CASSPMGDRNSPLHF
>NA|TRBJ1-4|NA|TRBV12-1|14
NA
CASSFGQGNEKLFF
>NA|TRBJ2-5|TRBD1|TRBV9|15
TGTGCCAGCAGCGAGGGGACAGGGGGTCAAGAGACCCAGTACTTC
CASSEGTGGQETQYF
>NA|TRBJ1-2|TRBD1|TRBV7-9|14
TGTGCCAGCAGCTTAGAGGGACAGGGGGCTGGCTACACCTTC
CASSLEGQGAGYTF
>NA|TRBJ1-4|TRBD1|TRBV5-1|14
TGCGCCAGCAGCTCACTCGGGACAGACGAAAAACTGTTTTTT
CASSSLGTDEKLFF
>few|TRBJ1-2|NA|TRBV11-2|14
TGTGCCAGCAGCTTAGATCGGGCAGGGCATGGCTACACCTTC
CASSLDRAGHGYTF
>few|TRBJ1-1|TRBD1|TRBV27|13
TGTGCCAGCATACCACAGGGGGCAAAGGAAGCTTTCTTT
CASIPQGAKEAFF
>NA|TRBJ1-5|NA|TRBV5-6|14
TGTGCCAGCAGCTCCGGACAGCTAGATCAGCCCCAGCATTTT
CASSSGQLDQPQHF
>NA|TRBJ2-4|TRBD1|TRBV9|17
TGTGCCAGCAGCGTAATTCGGGACAGGCTAGCCAAAAACATTCAGTACTTC
CASSVIRDRLAKNIQYF
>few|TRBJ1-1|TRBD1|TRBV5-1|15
TGCGCCAGCAATTCAGGGGGACGGTGGAACACTGAAGCTTTCTTT
CASNSGGRWNTEAFF
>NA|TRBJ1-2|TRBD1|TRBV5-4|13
TGTGCCAGCAGCCAAGGGACAGGGTATGGCTACACCTTC
CASSQGTGYGYTF
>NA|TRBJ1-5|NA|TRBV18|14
TGTGCCAGCTCACCAGCAGGGGACGGGCAGCCCCAGCATTTT
CASSPAGDGQPQHF
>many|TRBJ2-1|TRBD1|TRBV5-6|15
TGTGCCAGCAGCTTCGGAGACAGGGCCTACAATGAGCAGTTCTTC
CASSFGDRAYNEQFF
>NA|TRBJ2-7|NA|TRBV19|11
TGTGCCAGTAGCACAGGCTACGAGCAGTACTTC
CASSTGYEQYF
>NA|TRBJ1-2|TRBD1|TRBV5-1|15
TGCGCCAGCAGCTCGGAGGAGGGGGCGCGGAATGGCTACACCTTC
CASSSEEGARNGYTF
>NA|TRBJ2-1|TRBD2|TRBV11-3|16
TGTGCCAGCAGCTTAGTCGGGGGAGGGGCAATCAATGAGCAGTTCTTC
CASSLVGGGAINEQFF
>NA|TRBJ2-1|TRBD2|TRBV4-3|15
TGCGCCAGCAGCCAAAAAGCGGGAGTGTACAATGAGCAGTTCTTC
CASSQKAGVYNEQFF
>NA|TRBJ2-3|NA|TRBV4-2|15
TGTGCCAGCAGCCAAGGTCCGGGATACACAGATACGCAGTATTTT
CASSQGPGYTDTQYF
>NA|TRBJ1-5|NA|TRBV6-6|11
TGTGCCAGCACCCTAGACAGTTCCCAGCATTTT
CASTLDSSQHF
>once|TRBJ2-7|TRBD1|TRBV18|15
TGTGCCAGCTCAGGGACAGGGGGGACCTCCTACGAGCAGTACTTC
CASSGTGGTSYEQYF
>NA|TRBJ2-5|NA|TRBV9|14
TGTGCCAGCAGCGTCGAAAGCGGAGCGGGGACCCAGTACTTC
CASSVESGAGTQYF